This paragraph reports one T cell receptor (beta chain). As originally analysed: How many nucleated cells were present was estimated from reference gene primer amplification. Method: immunoSEQ multiplex PCR; TCRdb's copy keeps in-frame clones and lacks some. The V and J calls and clone size come from that table; D and trimming were worked out from the DNA. The repertoire holds tens of thousands of clones, with approximately 68% as singletons. This entry belongs to a study of blood T cell repertoires in COVID-19. Study-level background: Samples taken during acute and convalescent COVID-19 were collected in the United States, Italy and Spain. PBMCs, B-cell-depleted T cells, or T cells were the source of the cDNA or gDNA that made up the material.

The CDR3 has 14 residues. Germline CDR1 is LNHNV and CDR2 is YYDKDF (reference sequence). The V end lost 0 bases, the J end lost 5 bases, and 10 bases lay between the germline ends. This chain links TRBV15 with TRBJ1-1; weak D call: TRBD1 (5 bases). The clonotype originates from a woman of 80 years or more with acute or convalescent COVID-19. The sample consisted of peripheral blood. The DNA of the CDR3 is TGTGCCACCAGCAGAGATTTTCGGGGGACTGAAGCTTTCTTT. This encodes CATSRDFRGTEAFF. The full variable domain, rest sourced from reference TRBV15 and TRBJ1-1, is DAMVIQNPRYQVTQFGKPVTLSCSQTLNHNVMYWYQQKSSQAPKLLFHYYDKDFNNEADTPDNFQSRRPNTSFCFLDIRSPGLGDTAMYLCATSRDFRGTEAFFGQGTRLTVV.